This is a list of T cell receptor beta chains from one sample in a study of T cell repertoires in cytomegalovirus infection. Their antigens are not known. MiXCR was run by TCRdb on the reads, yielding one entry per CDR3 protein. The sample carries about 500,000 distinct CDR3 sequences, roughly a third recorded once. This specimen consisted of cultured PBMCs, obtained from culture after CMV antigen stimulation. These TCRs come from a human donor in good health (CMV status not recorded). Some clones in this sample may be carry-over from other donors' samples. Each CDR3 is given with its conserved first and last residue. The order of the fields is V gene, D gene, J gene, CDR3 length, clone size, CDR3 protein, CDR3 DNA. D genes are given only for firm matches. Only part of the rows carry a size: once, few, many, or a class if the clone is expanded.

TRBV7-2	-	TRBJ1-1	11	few	CASSSLGEAFF	TGTGCCAGCAGCTCTTTAGGGGAAGCTTTCTTT
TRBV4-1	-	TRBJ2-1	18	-	CASSQDGARADSYNEQFF	TGCGCCAGCAGCCAAGATGGAGCCCGAGCGGACTCCTACAATGAGCAGTTCTTC
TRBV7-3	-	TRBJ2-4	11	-	CASRGGTDQYF	TGTGCCAGCCGGGGTGGGACCGATCAGTACTTC
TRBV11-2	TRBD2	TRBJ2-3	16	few	CASSRGGSGITDTQYF	TGTGCCAGCAGCCGAGGGGGTAGCGGGATCACAGATACGCAGTATTTT
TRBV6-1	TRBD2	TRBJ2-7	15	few	CASRILAGGRYEQYF	TGTGCCAGCAGAATTCTAGCGGGAGGGCGGTACGAGCAGTACTTC
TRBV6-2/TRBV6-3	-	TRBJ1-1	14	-	CASSYRRVNTEAFF	TGTGCCAGCAGTTACCGGCGGGTAAACACTGAAGCTTTCTTT
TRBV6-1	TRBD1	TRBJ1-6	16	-	CASRRQGSSYNSPLHF	TGTGCCAGCAGGCGACAGGGGAGCTCCTATAATTCACCCCTCCACTTT
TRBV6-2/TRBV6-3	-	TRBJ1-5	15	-	CASTSHQGAHQPQHF	TGTGCCAGCACGTCCCACCAGGGAGCTCATCAGCCCCAGCATTTT
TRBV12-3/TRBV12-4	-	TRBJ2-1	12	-	CASSLIRGEQFF	TGTGCCAGCAGTTTAATACGCGGTGAGCAGTTCTTC
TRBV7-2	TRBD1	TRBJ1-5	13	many	CASSYRGDQPQHF	TGTGCCAGCAGCTACAGGGGGGATCAGCCCCAGCATTTT
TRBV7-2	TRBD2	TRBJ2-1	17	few	CASSLDWGLAGGPKQFF	TGTGCCAGCAGCTTAGATTGGGGACTAGCGGGAGGCCCAAAGCAGTTCTTC
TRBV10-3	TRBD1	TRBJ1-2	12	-	CASLTGVNGYTF	TGTGCCAGCCTAACAGGGGTAAATGGCTACACCTTC
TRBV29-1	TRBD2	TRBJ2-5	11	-	CSSGGAETQYF	TGCAGCTCGGGAGGGGCTGAGACCCAGTACTTC
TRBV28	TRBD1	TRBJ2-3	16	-	CASSSYRGRSTDTQYF	TGTGCCAGCAGTTCATACAGGGGTCGGAGCACAGATACGCAGTATTTT
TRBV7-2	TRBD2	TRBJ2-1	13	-	CASSSTSGGAVFF	TGTGCCAGCAGCTCCACTAGCGGGGGTGCGGTGTTCTTC
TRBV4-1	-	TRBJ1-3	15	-	CASSQVAGAGNTIYF	TGCGCCAGCAGCCAAGTTGCGGGTGCTGGAAACACCATATATTTT
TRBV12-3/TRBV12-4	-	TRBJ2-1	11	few	CASSLVHEQFF	TGTGCCAGCAGTTTAGTTCATGAGCAGTTCTTC
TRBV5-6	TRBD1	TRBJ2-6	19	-	CASSFRDRVLSSGANVLTF	TGTGCCAGCAGCTTCCGGGACAGGGTCCTTAGCTCTGGGGCCAACGTCCTGACTTTC
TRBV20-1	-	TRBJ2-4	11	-	CSARGENIQYF	TGCAGTGCTAGGGGAGAAAACATTCAGTACTTC
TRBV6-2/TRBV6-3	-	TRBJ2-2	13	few	CASSYSGPGELFF	TGTGCCAGCAGTTACTCAGGGCCCGGGGAGCTGTTTTTT
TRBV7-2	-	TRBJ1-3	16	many	CASTPLGTLSGNTIYF	TGTGCCAGCACCCCACTGGGGACACTCTCTGGAAACACCATATATTTT
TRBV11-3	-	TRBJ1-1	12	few	CASSSQNTEAFF	TGTGCCAGCAGCTCGCAAAACACTGAAGCTTTCTTT
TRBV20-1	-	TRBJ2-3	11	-	CSAGFTDTQYF	TGCAGTGCTGGATTCACAGATACGCAGTATTTT